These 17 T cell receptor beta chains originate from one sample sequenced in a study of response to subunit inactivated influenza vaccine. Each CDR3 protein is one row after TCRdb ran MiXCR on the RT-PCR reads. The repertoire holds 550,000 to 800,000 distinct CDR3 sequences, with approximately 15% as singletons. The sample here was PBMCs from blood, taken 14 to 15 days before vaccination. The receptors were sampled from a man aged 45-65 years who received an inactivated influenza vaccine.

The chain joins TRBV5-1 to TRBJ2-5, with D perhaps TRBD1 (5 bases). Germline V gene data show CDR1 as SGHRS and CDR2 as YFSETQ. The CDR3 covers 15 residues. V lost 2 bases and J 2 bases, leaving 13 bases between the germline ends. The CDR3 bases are TGCGCCAGCAGCTTTCAGGGTTGGAGTCAAGAGACCCAGTACTTC. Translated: CASSFQGWSQETQYF.

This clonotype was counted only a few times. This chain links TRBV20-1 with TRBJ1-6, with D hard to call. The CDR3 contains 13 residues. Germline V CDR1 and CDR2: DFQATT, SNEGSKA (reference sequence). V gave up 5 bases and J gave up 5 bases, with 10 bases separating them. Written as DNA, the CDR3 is TGCAGTGCTTACAGCGCCAATAATTCACCCCTCCACTTT. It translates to CSAYSANNSPLHF.

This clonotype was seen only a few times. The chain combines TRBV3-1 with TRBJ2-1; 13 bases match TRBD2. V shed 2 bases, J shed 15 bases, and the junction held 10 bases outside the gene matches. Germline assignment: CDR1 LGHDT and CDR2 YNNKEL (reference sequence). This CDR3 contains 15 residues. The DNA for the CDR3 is TGTGCCAGCAGCCAATTTTTGGGACTAGCGGGATACAGGTTCTTC. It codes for CASSQFLGLAGYRFF.

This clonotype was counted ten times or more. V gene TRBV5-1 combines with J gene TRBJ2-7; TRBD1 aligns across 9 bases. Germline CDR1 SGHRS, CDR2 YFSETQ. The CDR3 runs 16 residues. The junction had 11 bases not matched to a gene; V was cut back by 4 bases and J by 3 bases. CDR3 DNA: TGCGCCAGCAGCGTGGAACCGGGACAGGGCCTCTACGAGCAGTACTTC. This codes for CASSVEPGQGLYEQYF.

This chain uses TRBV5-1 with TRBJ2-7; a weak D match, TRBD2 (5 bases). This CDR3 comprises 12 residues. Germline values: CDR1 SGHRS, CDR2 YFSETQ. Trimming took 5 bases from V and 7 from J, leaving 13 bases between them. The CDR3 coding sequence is TGCGCCAGCAGAACTAGTTTGGGGGAGCAGTACTTC. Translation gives CASRTSLGEQYF. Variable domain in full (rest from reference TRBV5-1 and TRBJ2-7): KAGVTQTPRYLIKTRGQQVTLSCSPISGHRSVSWYQQTPGQGLQFLFEYFSETQRNKGNFPGRFSGRQFSNSRSEMNVSTLELGDSALYLCASRTSLGEQYFGPGTRLTVT.

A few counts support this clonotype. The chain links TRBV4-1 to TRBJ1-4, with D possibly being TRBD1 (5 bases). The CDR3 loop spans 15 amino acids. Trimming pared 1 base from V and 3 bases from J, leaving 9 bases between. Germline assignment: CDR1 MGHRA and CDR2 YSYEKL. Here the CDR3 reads CASSQVDNPNEKLFF. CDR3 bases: TGCGCCAGCAGCCAAGTGGACAACCCTAATGAAAAACTGTTTTTT.

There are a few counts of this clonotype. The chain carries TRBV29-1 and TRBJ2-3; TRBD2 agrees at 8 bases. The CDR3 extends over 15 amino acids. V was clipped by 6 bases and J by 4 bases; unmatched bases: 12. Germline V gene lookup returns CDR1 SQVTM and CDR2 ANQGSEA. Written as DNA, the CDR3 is TGCAGCGTATCACGACCGGGGGGGCGACCAGATACGCAGTATTTT. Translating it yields CSVSRPGGRPDTQYF.

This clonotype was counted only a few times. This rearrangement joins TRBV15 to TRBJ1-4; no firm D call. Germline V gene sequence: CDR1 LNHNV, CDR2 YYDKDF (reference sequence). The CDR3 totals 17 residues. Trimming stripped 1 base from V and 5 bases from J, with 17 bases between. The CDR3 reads CATSRVGEGVLNEKLFF. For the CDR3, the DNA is TGTGCCACCAGCAGAGTCGGCGAGGGTGTTTTAAATGAAAAACTGTTTTTT.

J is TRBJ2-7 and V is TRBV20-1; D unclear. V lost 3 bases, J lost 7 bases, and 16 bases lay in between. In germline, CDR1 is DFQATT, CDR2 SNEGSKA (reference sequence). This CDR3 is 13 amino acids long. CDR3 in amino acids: CSASPGPRTEQYF. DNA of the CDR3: TGCAGTGCTAGCCCCGGACCGCGGACGGAGCAGTACTTC.

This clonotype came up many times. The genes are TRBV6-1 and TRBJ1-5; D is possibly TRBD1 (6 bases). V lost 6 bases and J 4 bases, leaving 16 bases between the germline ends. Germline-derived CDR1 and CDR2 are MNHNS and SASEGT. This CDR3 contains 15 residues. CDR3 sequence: CASSRSDSYNQPQHF. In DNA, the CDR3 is TGTGCCAGCAGCCGGTCGGACAGCTATAATCAGCCCCAGCATTTT.

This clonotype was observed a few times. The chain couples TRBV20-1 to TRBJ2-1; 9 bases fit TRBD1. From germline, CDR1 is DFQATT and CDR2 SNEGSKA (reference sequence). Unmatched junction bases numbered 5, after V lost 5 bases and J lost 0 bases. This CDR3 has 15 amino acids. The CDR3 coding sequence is TGCAGTGCTGCGGGGACAGGGAGCTCCTACAATGAGCAGTTCTTC. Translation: CSAAGTGSSYNEQFF.

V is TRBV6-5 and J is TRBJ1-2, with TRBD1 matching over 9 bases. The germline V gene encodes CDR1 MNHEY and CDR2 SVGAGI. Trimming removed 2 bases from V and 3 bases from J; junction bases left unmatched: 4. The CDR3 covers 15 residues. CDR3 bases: TGTGCCAGCAGTTACGAGACAGGGGGGCACTATGGCTACACCTTC. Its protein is CASSYETGGHYGYTF.

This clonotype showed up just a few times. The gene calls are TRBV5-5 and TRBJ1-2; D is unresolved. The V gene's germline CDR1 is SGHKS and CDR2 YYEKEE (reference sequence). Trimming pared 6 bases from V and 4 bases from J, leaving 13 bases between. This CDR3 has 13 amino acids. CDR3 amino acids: CASIGDPFYGYTF. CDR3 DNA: TGTGCCAGCATTGGAGACCCATTCTATGGCTACACCTTC.

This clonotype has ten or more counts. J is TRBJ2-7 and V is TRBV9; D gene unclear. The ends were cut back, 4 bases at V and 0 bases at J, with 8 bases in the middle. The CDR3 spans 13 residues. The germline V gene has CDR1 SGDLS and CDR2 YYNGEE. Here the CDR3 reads CASSPRTSYEQYF. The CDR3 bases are TGTGCCAGCAGCCCCAGAACCTCCTACGAGCAGTACTTC.

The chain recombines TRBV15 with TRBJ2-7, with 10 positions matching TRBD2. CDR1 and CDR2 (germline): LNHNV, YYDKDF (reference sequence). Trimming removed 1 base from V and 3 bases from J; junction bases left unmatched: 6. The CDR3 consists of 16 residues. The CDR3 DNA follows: TGTGCCACCAGCAGAGGGGCAGCGGGAGGGGACTACGAGCAGTACTTC. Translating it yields CATSRGAAGGDYEQYF. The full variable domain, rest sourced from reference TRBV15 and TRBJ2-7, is DAMVIQNPRYQVTQFGKPVTLSCSQTLNHNVMYWYQQKSSQAPKLLFHYYDKDFNNEADTPDNFQSRRPNTSFCFLDIRSPGLGDTAMYLCATSRGAAGGDYEQYFGPGTRLTVT.

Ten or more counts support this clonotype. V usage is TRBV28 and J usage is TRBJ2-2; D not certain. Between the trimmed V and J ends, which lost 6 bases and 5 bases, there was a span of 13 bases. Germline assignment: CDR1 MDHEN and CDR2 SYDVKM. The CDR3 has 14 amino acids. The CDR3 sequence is CASRGQRDTGELFF. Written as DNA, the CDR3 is TGTGCCAGCAGGGGCCAGCGAGATACCGGGGAGCTGTTTTTT.

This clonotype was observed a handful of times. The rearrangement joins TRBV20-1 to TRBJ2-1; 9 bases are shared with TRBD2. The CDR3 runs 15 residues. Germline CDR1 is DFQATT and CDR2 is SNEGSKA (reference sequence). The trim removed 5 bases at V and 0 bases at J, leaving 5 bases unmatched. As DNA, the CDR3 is TGCAGTGCTTCGCGGCGGGAGGGCTCCTACAATGAGCAGTTCTTC. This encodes CSASRREGSYNEQFF.